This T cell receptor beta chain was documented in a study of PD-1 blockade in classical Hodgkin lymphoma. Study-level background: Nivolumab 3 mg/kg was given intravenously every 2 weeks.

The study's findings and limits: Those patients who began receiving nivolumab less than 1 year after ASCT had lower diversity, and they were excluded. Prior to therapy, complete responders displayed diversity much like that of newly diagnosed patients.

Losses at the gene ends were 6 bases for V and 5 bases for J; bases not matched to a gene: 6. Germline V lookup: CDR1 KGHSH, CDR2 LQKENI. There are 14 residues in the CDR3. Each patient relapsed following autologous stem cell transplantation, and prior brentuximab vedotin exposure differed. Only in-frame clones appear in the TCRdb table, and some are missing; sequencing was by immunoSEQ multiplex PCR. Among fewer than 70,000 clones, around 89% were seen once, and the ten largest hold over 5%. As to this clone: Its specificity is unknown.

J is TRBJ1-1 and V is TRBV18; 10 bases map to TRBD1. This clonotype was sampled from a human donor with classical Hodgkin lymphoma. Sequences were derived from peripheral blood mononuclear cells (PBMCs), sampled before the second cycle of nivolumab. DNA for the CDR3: TGTGCCAGCTCCCTATGGACAGGGGGAACTGAAGCTTTCTTT. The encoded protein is CASSLWTGGTEAFF.